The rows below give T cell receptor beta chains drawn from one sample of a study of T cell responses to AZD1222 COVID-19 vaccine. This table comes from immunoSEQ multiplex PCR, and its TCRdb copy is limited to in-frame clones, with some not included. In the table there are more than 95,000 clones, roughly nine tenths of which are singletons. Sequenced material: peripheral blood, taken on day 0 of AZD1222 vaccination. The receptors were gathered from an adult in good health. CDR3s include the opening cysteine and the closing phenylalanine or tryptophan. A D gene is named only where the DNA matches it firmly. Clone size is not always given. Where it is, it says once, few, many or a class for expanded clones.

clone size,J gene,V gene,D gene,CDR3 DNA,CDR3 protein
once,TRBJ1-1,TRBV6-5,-,TGTGCCAGCAGTTACGCTTCAGGGCCCGAAGCTTTCTTT,CASSYASGPEAFF
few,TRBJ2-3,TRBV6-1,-,TGTGCCAGCAGTGAAGCGGCAGGGGGGTCCCCAGATACGCAGTATTTT,CASSEAAGGSPDTQYF
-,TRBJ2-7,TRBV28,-,TGTGCCAGCAGTCCACCCTTGGACGGCCGGAGCTCCTACGAGCAGTACTTC,CASSPPLDGRSSYEQYF
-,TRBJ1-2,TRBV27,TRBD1,TGTGCCAGCAGTCCATTGACAGGGAGATCTGGCTACACCTTC,CASSPLTGRSGYTF
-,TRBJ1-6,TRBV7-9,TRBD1,TGTGCCAGCAGCCCGTTAGGACAGGGAGAAGGGTCCCTCCACTTT,CASSPLGQGEGSLHF
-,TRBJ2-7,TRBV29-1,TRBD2,TGCAGCGTGATCCCCGGGGGCGGGAGGGCCGCCTACGAGCAGTACTTC,CSVIPGGGRAAYEQYF
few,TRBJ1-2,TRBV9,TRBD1,TGTGCCAGCAGCGTATACTCGGACAGGTCCTATGGCTACACCTTC,CASSVYSDRSYGYTF
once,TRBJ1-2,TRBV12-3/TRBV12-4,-,TGTGCCAGCACCCCCGGGCTGGGGCCGGGCTACACCTTC,CASTPGLGPGYTF
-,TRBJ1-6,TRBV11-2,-,TGTGCCAGCAGCTTAGAAGGCCTAAGCTCCTATAATTCACCCCTCCACTTT,CASSLEGLSSYNSPLHF
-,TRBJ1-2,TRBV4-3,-,TGCGCCAGCAGCCAAGAAGGGGGGGCTGGCTACACCTTC,CASSQEGGAGYTF
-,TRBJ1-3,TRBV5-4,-,TGTGCCAGCAGCTTGGGCGGGGCAGCGGGAAACACCATATATTTT,CASSLGGAAGNTIYF
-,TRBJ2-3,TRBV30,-,TGTGCCTGGAGCTGGGGGACAGATACGCAGTATTTT,CAWSWGTDTQYF
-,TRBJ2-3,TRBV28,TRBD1,TGTGCCAGCGGCCGGGACAGGGGGGCCAGGACGCAGTATTTT,CASGRDRGARTQYF
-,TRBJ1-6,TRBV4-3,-,TGCGCCAGCAGCCAAGGAAACGCACCAGAGTTTAATTCACCCCTCCACTTT,CASSQGNAPEFNSPLHF
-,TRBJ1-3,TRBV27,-,TGTGCCAGCAAGGCAGTCTCTGGAAACACCATATATTTT,CASKAVSGNTIYF
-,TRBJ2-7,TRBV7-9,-,TGTGCCAGCACGACTCAGGGCTACGAGCAGTACTTC,CASTTQGYEQYF
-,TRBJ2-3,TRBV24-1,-,TGTGCCACCAGTGCATCCTTTCGGAATACGCAGTATTTT,CATSASFRNTQYF
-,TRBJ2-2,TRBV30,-,TGTGCCTGGAGACGGGGGCCTACTACCGGGGAGCTGTTTTTT,CAWRRGPTTGELFF
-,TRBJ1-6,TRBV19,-,TGTGCCAGTAGTATTTATTCTGGCCTTAATTCACCCCTCCACTTT,CASSIYSGLNSPLHF
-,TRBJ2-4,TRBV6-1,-,TGTGCCAGCAGTGAAGCTGGGGGATGGTCCAAAAACATTCAGTACTTC,CASSEAGGWSKNIQYF
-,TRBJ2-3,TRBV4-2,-,TGTGCCAGCAGCCAAGAACGTGCGAAAGACAGTACAGATACGCAGTATTTT,CASSQERAKDSTDTQYF
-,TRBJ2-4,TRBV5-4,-,TGTGCCAGCAGCTTAGGCGGGGATGGAGCGTACTTC,CASSLGGDGAYF
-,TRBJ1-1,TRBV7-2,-,TGTGCCAGCAGAAACCGGGACACCAGCACTGAAGCTTTCTTT,CASRNRDTSTEAFF
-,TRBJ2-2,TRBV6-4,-,TGTGCCAGCAGGGGCAGGGAAGGGACCGGGGAGCTGTTTTTT,CASRGREGTGELFF
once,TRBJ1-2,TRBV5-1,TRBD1,TGCGCCAGCAGACCCGGACAGGGGGAAGTTCGCACCTTC,CASRPGQGEVRTF
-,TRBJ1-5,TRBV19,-,TGTGCCAGTAGTATGAGCGGGGCACAGCCCCAGCATTTT,CASSMSGAQPQHF
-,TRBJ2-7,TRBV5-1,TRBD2,TGCGCCAGCAGCTTGGAGGTTAGCGGGAGCGCCTACGAGCAGTACTTC,CASSLEVSGSAYEQYF
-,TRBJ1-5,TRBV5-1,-,TGCGCCAGCAGCTTGGGCGAGGGGGGATCCAATCAGCCCCAGCATTTT,CASSLGEGGSNQPQHF
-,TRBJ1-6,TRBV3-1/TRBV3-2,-,TGTGCCAGCAGCCATGATGGACAAATTGCTAATTCACCCCTCCACTTT,CASSHDGQIANSPLHF
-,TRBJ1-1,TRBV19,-,TGTGCCAGTAGTATTAGGGCACCCATGAACACTGAAGCTTTCTTT,CASSIRAPMNTEAFF
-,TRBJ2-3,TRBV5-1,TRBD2,TGCGCCAGCAGCGTGGGACTAGCGGGACCGACAGATACGCAGTATTTT,CASSVGLAGPTDTQYF
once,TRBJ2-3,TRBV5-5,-,TGTGCCAGCAGCTTGGAGTTAACAGTAAGGGGAGATACGCAGTATTTT,CASSLELTVRGDTQYF
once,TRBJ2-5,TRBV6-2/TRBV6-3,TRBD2,TGTGCCAGCAGTTACTCGACGGTGCTAGCGGGAGTAGAGACCCAGTACTTC,CASSYSTVLAGVETQYF
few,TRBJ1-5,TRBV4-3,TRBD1,TGCGCCAGCAGCCAAGCCCGGGACAGGGGAAATCAGCCCCAGCATTTT,CASSQARDRGNQPQHF
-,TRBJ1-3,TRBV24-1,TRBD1,TGTGCCACCAGTGAACTATCCTGGACAGGGGGCGGAAACACCATATATTTT,CATSELSWTGGGNTIYF
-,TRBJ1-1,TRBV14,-,TGTGCCAGCAGCCAAGAGTCCGTTCCGGGTACTGAAGCTTTCTTT,CASSQESVPGTEAFF
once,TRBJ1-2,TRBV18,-,TGTGCCAGCTCACCAAACCCGGGCAGCTCATATGGCTACACCTTC,CASSPNPGSSYGYTF
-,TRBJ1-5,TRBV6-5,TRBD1,TGTGCCAGCCAGGGGGATAGCAATCAGCCCCAGCATTTT,CASQGDSNQPQHF
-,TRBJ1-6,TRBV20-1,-,TGCAGTGCTAGTGTGGCAGGGCATACCTATAATTCACCCCTCCACTTT,CSASVAGHTYNSPLHF
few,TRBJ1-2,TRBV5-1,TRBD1,TGCGCCAGCAGCTACGGACAGGAGGACTATGGAAGCTACACCTTC,CASSYGQEDYGSYTF
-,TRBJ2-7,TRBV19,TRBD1,TGTGCCAGTAGCCTAATTCCGGGACAGGGGGCTTACGAGCAGTACTTC,CASSLIPGQGAYEQYF
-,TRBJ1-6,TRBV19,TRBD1,TGTGCCAGTAGTATCGGGACAGGCTATAATTCACCCCTCCACTTT,CASSIGTGYNSPLHF
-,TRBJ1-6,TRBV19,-,TGTGCCAGTAGTAGCATTTTTAATTCACCCCTCCACTTT,CASSSIFNSPLHF
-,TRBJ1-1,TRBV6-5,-,TGTGCCAGCAACGGCGGGGGGAGGGAAGCTTTCTTT,CASNGGGREAFF